This TCR beta chain emerged from a study of blood T cell repertoires in COVID-19. Looking at the study overall: PBMCs, B-cell-depleted T cells, or T cells provided the cDNA or gDNA that made up the material.

As originally analysed: By means of reference gene primer amplification, nucleated cell counts were estimated. TCRdb keeps only in-frame clones here, not all; method: immunoSEQ multiplex PCR. D and trimming were read from the DNA, whereas the V and J calls and clone size are those reported in that table. Of about 180,000 clones in the sample, around 80% were seen once. The CDR3 length is 16 residues. V was clipped by 2 bases and J by 2 bases, with 14 bases between them. CDR1 is SGHRS, CDR2 YFSETQ, per germline. V and J are TRBV5-1 and TRBJ2-1; TRBD1 is a possible D gene (7 bases). The sequencing sample was made of peripheral blood. This clonotype was sampled from a human donor in a cohort sampled during active COVID-19. DNA of the CDR3: TGCGCCAGCAGCTTCCGGACAGGAGGGCCCTACAATGAGCAGTTCTTC. Protein: CASSFRTGGPYNEQFF.